One sample yielded the 5 T cell receptor beta chains listed below, sequenced in a study of cytomegalovirus exposure and HLA in healthy donors. Sequenced by immunoSEQ multiplex PCR; TCRdb stores in-frame clones only, minus some. Of a few hundred thousand clones listed, 90% were seen once; the top ten hold under 0.45%. The sequenced sample consisted of PBMCs. These receptors were obtained from a woman younger than 35 in good health and CMV-seronegative.

The chain uses TRBV28 and TRBJ1-5, with 8 bases matching TRBD1. Germline CDR1 reads MDHEN; CDR2 reads SYDVKM. The CDR3 loop spans 15 amino acids. V gave up 6 bases and J gave up 6 bases; unmatched junction bases: 10. The CDR3 is CASRSPAGGGQPQHF. For the CDR3, the DNA is TGTGCCAGCAGATCCCCCGCAGGGGGCGGTCAGCCCCAGCATTTT. The full variable domain, in which reference TRBV28 and TRBJ1-5 provide the parts outside the CDR3, is DVKVTQSSRYLVKRTGEKVFLECVQDMDHENMFWYRQDPGLGLRLIYFSYDVKMKEKGDIPEGYSVSREKKERFSLILESASTNQTSMYLCASRSPAGGGQPQHFGDGTRLSIL.

The chain recombines TRBV4-1 with TRBJ2-6, with D possibly being TRBD2 (5 bases). The germline V gene encodes CDR1 MGHRA and CDR2 YSYEKL. The length of the CDR3 is 17 residues. Trimming removed 0 bases at V and 4 bases at J, with 13 bases between. This CDR3 is CASSQDWERSGANVLTF. In DNA form, the CDR3 reads TGCGCCAGCAGCCAAGATTGGGAGCGGTCCGGGGCCAACGTCCTGACTTTC.

J is TRBJ1-4 and V is TRBV6-6; D might be TRBD1 (6 bases). From germline, CDR1 is MNHNY and CDR2 SVGAGI (reference sequence). The CDR3 consists of 14 residues. V shed 11 bases and J shed 6 bases, with 19 bases lying between them. The CDR3 sequence is CASNQGSNYEKLFF. The CDR3 nucleotides read TGTGCCTCGAATCAGGGGAGTAACTATGAAAAACTGTTTTTT.

The chain is built from TRBV15 and TRBJ1-6, with a weak D call TRBD1 (6 bases). With 0 bases removed from V and 7 bases from J, the gap between germline ends came to 13 bases. Germline V gene data show CDR1 as LNHNV and CDR2 as YYDKDF (reference sequence). This CDR3 spans 16 amino acids. DNA for the CDR3: TGTGCCACCAGCAGAGATCGAACAGGGAGCAATTCACCCCTCCACTTT. Translated, it gives CATSRDRTGSNSPLHF.

This clone has only a few counts. The chain carries TRBV14 and TRBJ1-1; D is ambiguous. V was clipped by 3 bases and J by 5 bases, with 10 bases between them. This CDR3 region has 13 residues. Germline lookup yields CDR1 SGHDN and CDR2 FVKESK. This CDR3 reads CASSHYRRTEAFF. The CDR3 coding sequence is TGTGCCAGCAGCCATTATCGGAGAACTGAAGCTTTCTTT.